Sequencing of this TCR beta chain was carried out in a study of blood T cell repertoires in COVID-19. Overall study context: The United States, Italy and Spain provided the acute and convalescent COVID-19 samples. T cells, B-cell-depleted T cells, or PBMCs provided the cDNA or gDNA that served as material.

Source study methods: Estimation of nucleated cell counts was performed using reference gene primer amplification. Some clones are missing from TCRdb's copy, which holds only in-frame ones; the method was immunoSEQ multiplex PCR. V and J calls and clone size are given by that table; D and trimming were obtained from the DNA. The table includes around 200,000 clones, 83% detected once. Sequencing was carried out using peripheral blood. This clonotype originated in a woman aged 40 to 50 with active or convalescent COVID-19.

The CDR3 sequence: CASSLQGASSYNSPLHF. CDR3 nucleotides: TGTGCCAGTAGTCTACAGGGAGCCAGCTCCTATAATTCACCCCTCCACTTT. The chain is built from TRBV19 and TRBJ1-6, with D perhaps matching TRBD1 (6 bases). The V and J ends lost 5 bases and 0 bases respectively, with 14 bases between them. Germline CDR1 LNHDA, CDR2 SQIVND (reference sequence). The CDR3 length is 17 residues.